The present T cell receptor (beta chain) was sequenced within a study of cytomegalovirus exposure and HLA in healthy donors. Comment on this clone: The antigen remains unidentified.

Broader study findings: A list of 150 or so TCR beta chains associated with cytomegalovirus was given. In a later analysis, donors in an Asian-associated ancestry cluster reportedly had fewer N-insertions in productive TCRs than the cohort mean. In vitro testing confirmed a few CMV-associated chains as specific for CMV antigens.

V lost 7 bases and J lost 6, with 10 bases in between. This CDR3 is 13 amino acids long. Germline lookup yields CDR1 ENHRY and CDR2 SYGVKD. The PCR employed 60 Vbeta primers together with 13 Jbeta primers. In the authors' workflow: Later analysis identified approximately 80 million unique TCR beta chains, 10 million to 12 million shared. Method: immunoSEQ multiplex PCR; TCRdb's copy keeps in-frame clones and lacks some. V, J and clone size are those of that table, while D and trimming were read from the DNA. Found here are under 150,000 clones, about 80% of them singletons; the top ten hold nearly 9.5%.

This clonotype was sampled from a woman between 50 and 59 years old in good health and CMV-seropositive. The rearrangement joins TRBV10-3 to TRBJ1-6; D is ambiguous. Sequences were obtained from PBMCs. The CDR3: CAITGGANSPLHF. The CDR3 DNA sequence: TGTGCCATCACGGGAGGAGCTAATTCACCCCTCCACTTT.